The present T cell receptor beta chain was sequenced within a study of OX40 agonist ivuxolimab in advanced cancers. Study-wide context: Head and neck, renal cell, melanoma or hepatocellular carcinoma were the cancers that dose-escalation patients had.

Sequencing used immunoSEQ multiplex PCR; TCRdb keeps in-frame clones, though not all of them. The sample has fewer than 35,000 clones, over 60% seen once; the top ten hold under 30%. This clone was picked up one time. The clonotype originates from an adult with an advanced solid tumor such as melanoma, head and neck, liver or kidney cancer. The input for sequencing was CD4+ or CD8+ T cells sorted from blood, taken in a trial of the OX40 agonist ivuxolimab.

CDR3 amino acids: CAISQGAKGNTIYF. The CDR3 coding sequence is TGTGCCATCAGCCAGGGGGCGAAGGGAAACACCATATATTTT. This rearrangement joins TRBV10-3 to TRBJ1-3; 8 nucleotides match TRBD1. The trim removed 6 bases at V and 4 bases at J, leaving 5 bases unmatched. Germline V CDR1 and CDR2: ENHRY, SYGVKD. This CDR3 comprises 14 residues.